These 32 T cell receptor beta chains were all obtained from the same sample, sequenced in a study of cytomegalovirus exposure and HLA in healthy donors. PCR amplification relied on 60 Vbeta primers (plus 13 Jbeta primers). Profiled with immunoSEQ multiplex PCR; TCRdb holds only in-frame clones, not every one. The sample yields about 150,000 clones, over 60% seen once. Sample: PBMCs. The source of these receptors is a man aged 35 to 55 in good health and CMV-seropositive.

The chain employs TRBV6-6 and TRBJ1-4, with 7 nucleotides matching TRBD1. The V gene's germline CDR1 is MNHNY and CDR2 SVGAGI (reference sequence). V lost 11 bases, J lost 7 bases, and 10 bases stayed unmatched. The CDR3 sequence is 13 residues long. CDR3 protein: CAAQGPGGEKLFF. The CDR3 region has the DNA TGTGCCGCCCAGGGGCCAGGGGGTGAAAAACTGTTTTTT.

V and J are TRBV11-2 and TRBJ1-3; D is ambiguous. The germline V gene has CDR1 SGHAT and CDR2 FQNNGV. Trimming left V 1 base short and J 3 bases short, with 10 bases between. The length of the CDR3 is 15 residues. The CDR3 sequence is CASSLGFAGGNTIYF. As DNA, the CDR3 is TGTGCCAGCAGCTTAGGGTTTGCGGGTGGAAACACCATATATTTT.

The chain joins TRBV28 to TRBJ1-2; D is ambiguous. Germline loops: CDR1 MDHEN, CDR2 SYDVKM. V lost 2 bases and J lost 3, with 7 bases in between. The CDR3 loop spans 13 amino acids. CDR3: CASSLVGDYGYTF. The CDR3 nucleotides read TGTGCCAGCAGTTTAGTTGGAGACTATGGCTACACCTTC.

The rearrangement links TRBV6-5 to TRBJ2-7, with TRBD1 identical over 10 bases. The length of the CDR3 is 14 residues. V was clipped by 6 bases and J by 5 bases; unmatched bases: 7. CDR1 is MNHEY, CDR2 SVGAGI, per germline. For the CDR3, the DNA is TGTGCCAGCAGAGAGGGACAGGGGAGGGACGAGCAGTACTTC. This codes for CASREGQGRDEQYF.

CDR3 coding DNA: TGTGCCAGTACCGAAGGCCCTAGCAGGCACACAGATACGCAGTATTTT. Amino acids: CASTEGPSRHTDTQYF. This rearrangement joins TRBV19 to TRBJ2-3, with D perhaps matching TRBD2 (5 bases). The CDR3 contains 16 residues. With 7 bases removed from V and 2 bases from J, the gap between germline ends came to 19 bases. CDR1 is LNHDA and CDR2 is SQIVND in the germline V gene (reference sequence). The full variable domain, in which reference TRBV19 and TRBJ2-3 provide the parts outside the CDR3, is DGGITQSPKYLFRKEGQNVTLSCEQNLNHDAMYWYRQDPGQGLRLIYYSQIVNDFQKGDIAEGYSVSREKKESFPLTVTSAQKNPTAFYLCASTEGPSRHTDTQYFGPGTRLTVL.

The CDR3 bases are TGTGCCAGCAGTTTATCACTAGCGGGAAGGGAGCAGTACTTC. Amino acids: CASSLSLAGREQYF. V and J are TRBV27 and TRBJ2-7, with 10 bases fitting TRBD2. J was trimmed by 7 bases and V by 0 bases; bases with no gene match: 3. The CDR3 length is 14 residues. CDR1 and CDR2 from the germline V gene are MNHEY and SMNVEV (reference sequence).

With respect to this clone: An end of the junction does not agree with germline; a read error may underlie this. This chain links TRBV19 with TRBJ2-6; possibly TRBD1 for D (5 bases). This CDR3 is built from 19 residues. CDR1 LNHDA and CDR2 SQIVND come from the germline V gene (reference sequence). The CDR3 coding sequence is TGTGCCAGTATGCCGGACGCCGGAATCTTAAGCTCTGGGGCCAACGGCCTGACTTTC. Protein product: CASMPDAGILSSGANGLTF.

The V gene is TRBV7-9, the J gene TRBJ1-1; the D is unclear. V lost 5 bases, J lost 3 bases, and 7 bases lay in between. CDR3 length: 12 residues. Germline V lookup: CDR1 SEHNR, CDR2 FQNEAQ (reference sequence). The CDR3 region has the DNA TGTGCCAGCAGCGAGTATGACACTGAAGCTTTCTTT. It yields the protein CASSEYDTEAFF.

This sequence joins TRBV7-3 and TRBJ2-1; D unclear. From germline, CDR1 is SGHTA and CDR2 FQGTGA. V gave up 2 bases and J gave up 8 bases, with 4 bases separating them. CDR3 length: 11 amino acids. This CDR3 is CASSLGHEQFF. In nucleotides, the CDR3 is TGTGCCAGCAGCTTAGGGCATGAGCAGTTCTTC.

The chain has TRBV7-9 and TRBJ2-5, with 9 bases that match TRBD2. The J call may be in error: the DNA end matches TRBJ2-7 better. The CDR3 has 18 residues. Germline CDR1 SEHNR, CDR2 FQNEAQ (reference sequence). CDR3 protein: CASSLNLGGRALSYEQYF. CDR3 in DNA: TGTGCCAGCAGCTTAAATCTGGGCGGGAGGGCCCTCTCCTACGAGCAGTACTTC.

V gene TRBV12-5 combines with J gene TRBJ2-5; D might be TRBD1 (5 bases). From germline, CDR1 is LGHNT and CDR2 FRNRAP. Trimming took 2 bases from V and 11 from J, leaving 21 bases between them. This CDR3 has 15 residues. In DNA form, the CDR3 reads TGTGCTAGTGGTTTGCTCACAGGCTCCCCACTTGAGCAGTACTTC. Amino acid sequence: CASGLLTGSPLEQYF.

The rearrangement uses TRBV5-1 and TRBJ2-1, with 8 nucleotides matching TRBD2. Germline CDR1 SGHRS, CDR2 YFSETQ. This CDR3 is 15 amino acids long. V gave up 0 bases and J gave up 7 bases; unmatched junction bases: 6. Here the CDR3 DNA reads TGCGCCAGCAGCTTGGGACTCGGACTAGCTAATGAGCAGTTCTTC. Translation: CASSLGLGLANEQFF.

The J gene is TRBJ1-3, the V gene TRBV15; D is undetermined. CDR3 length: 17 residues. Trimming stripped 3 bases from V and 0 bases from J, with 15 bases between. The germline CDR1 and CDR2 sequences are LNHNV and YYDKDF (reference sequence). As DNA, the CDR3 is TGTGCCACCAGCAGGCGCCCGGTTACTGACTCTGGAAACACCATATATTTT. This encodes CATSRRPVTDSGNTIYF.

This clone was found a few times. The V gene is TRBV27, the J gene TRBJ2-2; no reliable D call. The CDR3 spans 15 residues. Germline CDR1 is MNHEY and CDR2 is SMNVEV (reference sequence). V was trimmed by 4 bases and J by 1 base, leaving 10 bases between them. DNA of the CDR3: TGTGCCAGCAGTTCTAGACGGAAGAACACCGGGGAGCTGTTTTTT. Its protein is CASSSRRKNTGELFF.

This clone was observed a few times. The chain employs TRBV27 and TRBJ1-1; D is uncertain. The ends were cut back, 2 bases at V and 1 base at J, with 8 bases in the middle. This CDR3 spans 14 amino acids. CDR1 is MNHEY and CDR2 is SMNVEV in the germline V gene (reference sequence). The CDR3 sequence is CASSLGGRNTEAFF. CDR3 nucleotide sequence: TGTGCCAGCAGTTTAGGAGGAAGGAACACTGAAGCTTTCTTT.

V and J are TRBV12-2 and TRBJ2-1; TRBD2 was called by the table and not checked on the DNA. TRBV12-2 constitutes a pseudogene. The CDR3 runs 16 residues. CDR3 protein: CASRLLGTRSYNEQFF. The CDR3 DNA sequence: TGTGCAAGTCGCTTACTCGGGACTAGGAGCTACAATGAGCAGTTCTTC.

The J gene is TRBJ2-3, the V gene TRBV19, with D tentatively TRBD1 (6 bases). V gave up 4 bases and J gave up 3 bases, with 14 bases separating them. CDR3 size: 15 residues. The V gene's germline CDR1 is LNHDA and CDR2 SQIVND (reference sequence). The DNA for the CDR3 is TGTGCCAGTAGTACCCCCGGACAGCAGACAGATACGCAGTATTTT. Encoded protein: CASSTPGQQTDTQYF.

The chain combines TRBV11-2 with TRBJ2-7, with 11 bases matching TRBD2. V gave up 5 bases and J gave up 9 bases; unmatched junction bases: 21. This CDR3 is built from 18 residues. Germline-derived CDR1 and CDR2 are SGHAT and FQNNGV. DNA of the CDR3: TGTGCCAGCAGCCCGTTAACTAGCGGGAGTCTGGCGTCCCGCGGGCAGTACTTC. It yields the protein CASSPLTSGSLASRGQYF.

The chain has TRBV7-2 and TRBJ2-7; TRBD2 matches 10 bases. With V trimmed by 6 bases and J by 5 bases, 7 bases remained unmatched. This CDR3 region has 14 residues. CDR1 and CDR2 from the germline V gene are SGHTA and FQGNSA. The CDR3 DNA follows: TGTGCCAGCAGTGCATCTAGCGGGAGCAACGAGCAGTACTTC. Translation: CASSASSGSNEQYF.

CDR3 protein: CASSQDLTSGLNIQYF. DNA for the CDR3: TGTGCCAGCAGCCAAGATTTGACTAGCGGCCTAAACATTCAGTACTTC. This rearrangement joins TRBV4-2 to TRBJ2-4, with 9 bases fitting TRBD2. This CDR3 has 16 residues. V lost 0 bases to trimming and J lost 6 bases; unmatched junction nucleotides: 6. In germline, CDR1 is LGHNA, CDR2 YNFKEQ.

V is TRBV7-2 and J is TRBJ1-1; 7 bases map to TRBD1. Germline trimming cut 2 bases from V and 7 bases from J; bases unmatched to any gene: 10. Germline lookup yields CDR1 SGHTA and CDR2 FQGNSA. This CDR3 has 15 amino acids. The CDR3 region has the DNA TGTGCCAGCAGCTTATACTTACAGGGGAATCTTGAAGCTTTCTTT. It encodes CASSLYLQGNLEAFF.

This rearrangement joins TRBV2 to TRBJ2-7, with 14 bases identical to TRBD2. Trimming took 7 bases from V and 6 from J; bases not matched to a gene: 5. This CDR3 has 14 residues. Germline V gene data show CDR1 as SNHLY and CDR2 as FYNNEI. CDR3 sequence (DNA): TGTGCCAGCACCGGGACTAGCGGGAGAAGCGAGCAGTACTTC. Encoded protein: CASTGTSGRSEQYF.

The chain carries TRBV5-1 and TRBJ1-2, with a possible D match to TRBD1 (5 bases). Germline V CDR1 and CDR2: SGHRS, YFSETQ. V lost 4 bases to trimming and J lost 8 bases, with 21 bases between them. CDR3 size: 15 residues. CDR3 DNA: TGCGCCAGCAGCCCGGCAACAGGAACGGTGGGGGGCTACACCTTC. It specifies CASSPATGTVGGYTF.

The CDR3 spells CASSLAWGGDEKLFF. The CDR3 nucleotides read TGTGCCAGCAGCTTAGCGTGGGGAGGAGATGAAAAACTGTTTTTT. The chain has TRBV7-9 and TRBJ1-4; no reliable D call. Trimming shortened V by 0 bases and J by 6 bases, and 11 bases separated the two germline ends. Per germline, CDR1 SEHNR and CDR2 FQNEAQ (reference sequence). The CDR3 sequence is 15 residues long.

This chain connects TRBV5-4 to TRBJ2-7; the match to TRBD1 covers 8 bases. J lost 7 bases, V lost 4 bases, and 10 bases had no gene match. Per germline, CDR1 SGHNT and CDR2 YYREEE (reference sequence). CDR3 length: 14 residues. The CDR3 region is CASSSPTGAGEQYF. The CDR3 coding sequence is TGTGCCAGCAGCAGTCCGACAGGGGCGGGAGAGCAGTACTTC.

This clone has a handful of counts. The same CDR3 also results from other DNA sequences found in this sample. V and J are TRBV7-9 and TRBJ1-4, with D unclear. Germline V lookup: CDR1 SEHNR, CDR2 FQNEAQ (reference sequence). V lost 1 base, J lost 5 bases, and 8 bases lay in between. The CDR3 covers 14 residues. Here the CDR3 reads CASSLGRSNEKLFF. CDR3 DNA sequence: TGTGCCAGCAGCTTAGGAAGGAGCAATGAAAAACTGTTTTTT.

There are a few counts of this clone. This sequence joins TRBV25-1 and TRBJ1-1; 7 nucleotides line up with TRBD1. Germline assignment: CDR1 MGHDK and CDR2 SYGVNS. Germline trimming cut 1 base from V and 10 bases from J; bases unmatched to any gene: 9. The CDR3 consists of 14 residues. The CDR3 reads CASSESGTATAAFF. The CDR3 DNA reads TGTGCCAGCAGTGAATCGGGGACAGCGACCGCAGCTTTCTTT.

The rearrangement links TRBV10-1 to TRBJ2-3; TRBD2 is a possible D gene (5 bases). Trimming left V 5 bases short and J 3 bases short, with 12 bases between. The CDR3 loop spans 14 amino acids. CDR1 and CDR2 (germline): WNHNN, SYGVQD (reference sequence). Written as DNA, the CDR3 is TGCGCCAGCAGTAACGGGATTATGACAGATACGCAGTATTTT. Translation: CASSNGIMTDTQYF.

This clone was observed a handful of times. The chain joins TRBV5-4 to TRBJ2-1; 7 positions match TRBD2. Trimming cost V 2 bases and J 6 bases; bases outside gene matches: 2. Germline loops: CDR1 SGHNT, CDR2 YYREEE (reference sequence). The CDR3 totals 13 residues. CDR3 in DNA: TGTGCCAGCAGCTTTGCGGGAGCCAATGAGCAGTTCTTC. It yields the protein CASSFAGANEQFF.

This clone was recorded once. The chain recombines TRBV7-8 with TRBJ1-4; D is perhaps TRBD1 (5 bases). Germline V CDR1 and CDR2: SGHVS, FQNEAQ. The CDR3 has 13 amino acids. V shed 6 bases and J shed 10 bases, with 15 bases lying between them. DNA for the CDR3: TGTGCCAGCAGTCGGCAGGGTTTGGCAAAACTGTTTTTT. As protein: CASSRQGLAKLFF.

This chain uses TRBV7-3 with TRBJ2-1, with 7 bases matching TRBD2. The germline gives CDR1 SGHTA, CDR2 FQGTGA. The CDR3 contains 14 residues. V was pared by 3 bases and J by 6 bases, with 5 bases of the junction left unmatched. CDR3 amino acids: CASSLGTSANEQFF. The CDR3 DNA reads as TGTGCCAGCAGCTTGGGTACTAGCGCCAATGAGCAGTTCTTC.

The chain's CDR3 is CASSWEGGTYTDTQYF. The CDR3 region has the DNA TGTGCCAGCAGCTGGGAGGGGGGGACTTACACAGATACGCAGTATTTT. J is TRBJ2-3 and V is TRBV7-2; D may be TRBD2 (7 bases). CDR1 is SGHTA, CDR2 FQGNSA, per germline. This CDR3 has 16 residues. V shed 4 bases and J shed 2 bases, with 16 bases lying between them.